This T cell receptor beta chain was sequenced for a study of cytomegalovirus exposure and HLA in healthy donors. In regard to this clone: Its antigen is unidentified.

The donors were part of the validation cohort of 100 to 150 subjects. That cohort was separate from the first cohort, which comprised under 750 subjects. Using immunoSEQ multiplex PCR, the repertoire was profiled, and TCRdb retains in-frame clones only, with some absent. This sample yields 250,000 to 300,000 clones, of which 80% to 90% are seen a single time; roughly 1% belongs to the top ten. Study-wide points: It was reportedly the case that the classifier diagnosed cytomegalovirus status with high specificity and sensitivity.

The source material was PBMCs. The receptor's source is a woman under 30 in good health and CMV-seronegative.

Here the CDR3 reads CASSARTGGDTEAFF. CDR3 sequence (DNA): TGTGCCAGCAGTGCGCGGACAGGGGGGGACACTGAAGCTTTCTTT. The chain has TRBV2 and TRBJ1-1; 10 bases map to TRBD1. The CDR3 is 15 residues long. Losses at the gene ends were 4 bases for V and 3 bases for J; bases not matched to a gene: 5. Germline CDR1 and CDR2: SNHLY and FYNNEI.